One TCR beta chain is described in this entry. Its cognate antigen is unknown. TCRdb re-analysed the 5' RACE reads in MiXCR, keeping a single row per CDR3 protein. The sample shows some 340,000 distinct CDR3 sequences, 10% to 15% of them seen only once. Trimming removed 4 bases from V and 6 bases from J, with 16 bases in between. The CDR3 contains 14 residues. CDR1 and CDR2 from the germline V gene are DFQATT and SNEGSKA (reference sequence). The data originate from a study of T-cell memory formation after mild COVID-19. About the research overall: TCR clusters showed largely donor specificity. Study results and caveats: CM and EM subsets held most contracting CD4+ clones; EMRA held CD8+ ones.

The chain is built from TRBV20-1 and TRBJ2-1; tentatively, D is TRBD2 (7 bases). The origin of this receptor is a man younger than 35 who had mild COVID-19 (a few samples of this study predate the infection). Cell type and time point are not known. Material: PBMCs or a T cell subset sorted from them (not recorded which). CDR3 amino acids: CSATSAGAFNEQFF. The DNA of the CDR3 is TGCAGTGCTACCTCGGCGGGGGCGTTCAATGAGCAGTTCTTC.